These 14 T cell receptor beta chains came from one sample sequenced in a study of CD8 T cells in ankylosing spondylitis. General observations from the study: One TCR beta motif, made up of roughly 8 highly homologous variants, appeared characteristic of ankylosing spondylitis blood.

TCRdb re-called the 5' RACE reads with MiXCR, one entry per CDR3 protein. Here the sample spans over 600,000 distinct CDR3 sequences, 15% to 20% being singletons. No cognate antigen is known for these TCRs. Input material: blood, either unsorted or a sorted T cell fraction (not recorded which). These receptors were obtained from a male donor with ankylosing spondylitis.

The CDR3 spells CSVVPDSGSYNEQFF. As DNA, the CDR3 is TGCAGCGTTGTACCCGATTCCGGCTCCTACAATGAGCAGTTCTTC. The chain employs TRBV29-1 and TRBJ2-1, with D unclear. With 4 bases removed from V and 0 bases from J, the gap between germline ends came to 13 bases. This CDR3 comprises 15 residues. Germline V gene data show CDR1 as SQVTM and CDR2 as ANQGSEA.

The J gene is TRBJ2-2, the V gene TRBV5-1; D is unresolved. The CDR3 is 14 residues long. CDR1 and CDR2 from the germline V gene are SGHRS and YFSETQ. Trimming pared 6 bases from V and 7 bases from J, leaving 16 bases between. Here the CDR3 DNA reads TGCGCCAGCAAGCAAAACCCCCTGGGCGGGGAGCTGTTTTTT. Translated: CASKQNPLGGELFF.

V gene TRBV6-1 combines with J gene TRBJ1-1; tentative D call: TRBD1 (6 bases). Germline CDR1 MNHNS, CDR2 SASEGT. The CDR3 spans 15 residues. V was pared by 6 bases and J by 2 bases, with 16 bases between. The CDR3 DNA reads TGTGCCAGCAGAAAGTCCGGGACACAAAACACTGAAGCTTTCTTT. This gives the protein CASRKSGTQNTEAFF.

This clonotype was detected only a few times. CDR3 residues: CASSLGGTSSLYEQYF. The CDR3 region has the DNA TGCGCCAGCAGCTTGGGTGGGACTAGTTCCCTCTACGAGCAGTACTTC. J is TRBJ2-7 and V is TRBV5-1; 8 bases are a match to TRBD2. V lost 0 bases, J lost 3 bases, and 8 bases stayed unmatched. Germline-derived CDR1 and CDR2 are SGHRS and YFSETQ. CDR3 size: 16 residues.

This clonotype was seen ten or more times. The J gene is TRBJ2-7, the V gene TRBV7-9, with a possible D match to TRBD1 (5 bases). The CDR3 runs 12 residues. Germline V gene data show CDR1 as SEHNR and CDR2 as FQNEAQ (reference sequence). Trimming shortened V by 2 bases and J by 7 bases, and 9 bases separated the two germline ends. Here the CDR3 DNA reads TGTGCCAGCAGCTTAAGTGGGGCTGAGCAGTACTTC. It codes for CASSLSGAEQYF.

This sequence joins TRBV28 and TRBJ2-1, with D possibly being TRBD2 (6 bases). Trimming cost V 6 bases and J 2 bases, with 17 bases left between them. The germline CDR1 and CDR2 sequences are MDHEN and SYDVKM. The CDR3 consists of 16 residues. In nucleotides, the CDR3 is TGTGCCAGCAGGTCCCCTCTAGCGAGTACCTACAATGAGCAGTTCTTC. This translates into CASRSPLASTYNEQFF.

This clonotype was seen only a few times. This sequence joins TRBV20-1 and TRBJ2-7, with D unclear. CDR1 DFQATT and CDR2 SNEGSKA come from the germline V gene (reference sequence). Trimming removed 3 bases at V and 1 base at J, with 13 bases between. The CDR3 runs 14 residues. CDR3 coding DNA: TGCAGTGCTAGCGGACCCATAACTTCCTACGAGCAGTACTTC. It specifies CSASGPITSYEQYF.

This clonotype has a count of ten or more. Sequence at one end of the junction differs from germline and may be a read error. The chain uses TRBV5-1 and TRBJ2-3; 10 bases are a match to TRBD2. The germline gives CDR1 SGHRS, CDR2 YFSETQ. The CDR3 is 15 amino acids. The CDR3 spells CASSFLAGVGDTQYF. DNA for the CDR3: TGTGCCAGCAGTTTTCTAGCGGGAGTAGGAGATACGCAGTATTTT. Together with reference TRBV5-1 and TRBJ2-3, the CDR3 gives the full variable domain: KAGVTQTPRYLIKTRGQQVTLSCSPISGHRSVSWYQQTPGQGLQFLFEYFSETQRNKGNFPGRFSGRQFSNSRSEMNVSTLELGDSALYLCASSFLAGVGDTQYFGPGTRLTVL.

In this sample, this clonotype turned up a few times. CDR3 residues: CASSQEPGTEAFF. CDR3 coding DNA: TGTGCCAGCAGCCAAGAGCCAGGGACTGAAGCTTTCTTT. V usage is TRBV3-1 and J usage is TRBJ1-1; possible D gene TRBD1, 5 bases. Trimming cost V 0 bases and J 5 bases, with 7 bases left between them. Germline CDR1 is LGHDT and CDR2 is YNNKEL (reference sequence). The CDR3 contains 13 residues.

This clonotype was found a few times. V gene TRBV20-1 combines with J gene TRBJ1-1, with D tentatively TRBD1 (5 bases). V was trimmed by 1 base and J by 0 bases, leaving 9 bases between them. The CDR3 totals 14 residues. Germline CDR1 and CDR2: DFQATT and SNEGSKA (reference sequence). For the CDR3, the DNA is TGCAGTGCTAGAGGGGACGGGGTGAACACTGAAGCTTTCTTT. It is translated as CSARGDGVNTEAFF.

This rearrangement joins TRBV13 to TRBJ2-7; D remains ambiguous. The germline V gene encodes CDR1 PRHDT and CDR2 FYEKMQ (reference sequence). The CDR3 has 12 amino acids. Trimming took 4 bases from V and 6 from J, leaving 10 bases between them. CDR3 residues: CASSSTSREQYF. The CDR3 region has the DNA TGTGCCAGCAGCTCTACCTCTCGCGAGCAGTACTTC.

In its sample, this clonotype was seen a few times. CDR3 sequence: CASSLVATNYGYTF. CDR3 sequence (DNA): TGCGCCAGCAGCTTGGTGGCGACAAACTATGGCTACACCTTC. The V and J genes are TRBV5-1 and TRBJ1-2; D gene unclear. Germline CDR1 reads SGHRS; CDR2 reads YFSETQ. Between the trimmed V and J ends, which lost 0 bases and 2 bases, there was a span of 8 bases. The CDR3 runs 14 residues.

This clonotype was seen repeatedly, ten times or more. This chain joins TRBV20-1 and TRBJ1-6, with D perhaps matching TRBD1 (5 bases). The germline CDR1 and CDR2 sequences are DFQATT and SNEGSKA (reference sequence). This CDR3 is built from 16 residues. The V end lost 3 bases, the J end lost 8 bases, and 20 bases lay between the germline ends. This CDR3 reads CSARERRGVSDSPLHF. DNA of the CDR3: TGCAGTGCTAGGGAAAGGAGGGGAGTTTCGGATTCACCCCTCCACTTT.

The chain couples TRBV7-3 to TRBJ2-1, with TRBD1 matching 7 bases. Germline V gene sequence: CDR1 SGHTA, CDR2 FQGTGA. This CDR3 has 15 residues. Germline trimming cut 5 bases from V and 3 bases from J; bases unmatched to any gene: 7. CDR3 nucleotide sequence: TGTGCCAGCAGCCCGACAGGGACCGTCTACAATGAGCAGTTCTTC. Residues: CASSPTGTVYNEQFF. The full variable domain, with the rest looked up from reference TRBV7-3 and TRBJ2-1, is GAGVSQTPSNKVTEKGKYVELRCDPISGHTALYWYRQSLGQGPEFLIYFQGTGAADDSGLPNDRFFAVRPEGSVSTLKIQRTERGDSAVYLCASSPTGTVYNEQFFGPGTRLTVL.